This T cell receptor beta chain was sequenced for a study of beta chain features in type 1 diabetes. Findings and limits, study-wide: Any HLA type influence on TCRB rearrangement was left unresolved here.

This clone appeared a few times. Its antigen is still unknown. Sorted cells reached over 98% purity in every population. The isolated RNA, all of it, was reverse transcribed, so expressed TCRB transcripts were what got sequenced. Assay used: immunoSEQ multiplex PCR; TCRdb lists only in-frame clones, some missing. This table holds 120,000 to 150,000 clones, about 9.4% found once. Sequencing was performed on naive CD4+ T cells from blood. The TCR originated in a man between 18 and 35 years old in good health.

Here the CDR3 reads CASSLWGQGPLSYGYTF. As DNA, the CDR3 is TGTGCCAGCAGCCTCTGGGGCCAGGGCCCACTCTCCTATGGCTACACCTTC. The chain recombines TRBV27 with TRBJ1-2, with a weak D call TRBD1 (5 bases). Germline V gene lookup returns CDR1 MNHEY and CDR2 SMNVEV (reference sequence). The CDR3 totals 17 residues. Trimming pared 6 bases from V and 4 bases from J, leaving 24 bases between.